The clone carrying this TCR beta chain was seen only a few times. The treatment here: oral pan-JAK inhibitor, 5-10 mg twice daily. Extracted from the samples, RNA was reverse transcribed into cDNA to serve as the sequencing template. Sequencing was performed with immunoSEQ multiplex PCR; in TCRdb, only in-frame clones are kept and a portion is missing. Of roughly 280,000 clones in the sample, 50% to 75% were seen once. The sample is drawn from a study of CD8+ T cells in alopecia areata. The germline V gene has CDR1 SQVTM and CDR2 ANQGSEA. Trimming removed 6 bases from V and 8 bases from J; junction bases left unmatched: 20. The CDR3 runs to 18 residues.

This receptor was identified in a human donor with alopecia areata. The source material was CD4+ T cells sorted from blood, sampled between weeks 51 and 52, from a patient treated with tofacitinib. The chain employs TRBV29-1 and TRBJ2-1; 12 bases fit TRBD2. CDR3 coding DNA: TGCAGCGTCGAAAGACTAGCGGGGGCGGACTTGGTAGGGGATGAGCAGTTCTTC. Its protein product is CSVERLAGADLVGDEQFF.